The 5 T cell receptor beta chains reported below all come from one sample, sequenced in a study of T cells in Graves' hyperthyroidism and ophthalmopathy. Amplification targeted TCR beta CDR3 regions from RNA transcripts. TCR CDR3 regions were first amplified by RT-PCR with HTBI primers. MiXCR, run by TCRdb on the multiplex PCR reads, gives a single entry per CDR3 protein. The data show fewer than 900,000 distinct CDR3 sequences, roughly 15% seen once. The sample consisted of blood. These receptors were collected from a man aged 18 to 29 with Graves' hyperthyroidism.

This clonotype was detected ten times or more. J is TRBJ1-2 and V is TRBV30; D is uncertain. The CDR3 consists of 14 residues. Trimming shortened V by 7 bases and J by 1 base, and 16 bases separated the two germline ends. Germline assignment: CDR1 GTSNPN and CDR2 SVGIG (reference sequence). The CDR3 DNA sequence: TGTGCCTCCTGGCGGGCCAAGGATAACTATGGCTACACCTTC. Its translation: CASWRAKDNYGYTF.

This clonotype was counted a few times. This chain joins TRBV7-3 and TRBJ2-1, with TRBD2 identical over 11 bases. CDR1 and CDR2 from the germline V gene are SGHTA and FQGTGA. The CDR3 spans 15 residues. V was clipped by 6 bases and J by 10 bases; unmatched bases: 11. As DNA, the CDR3 is TGTGCCAGCAGTTTAGCGGGAGGGCCCTCCGGGGAGCAGTTCTTC. Its translation is CASSLAGGPSGEQFF. Using reference TRBV7-3 and TRBJ2-1 for the parts outside the CDR3, the full variable domain is GAGVSQTPSNKVTEKGKYVELRCDPISGHTALYWYRQSLGQGPEFLIYFQGTGAADDSGLPNDRFFAVRPEGSVSTLKIQRTERGDSAVYLCASSLAGGPSGEQFFGPGTRLTVL.

This clonotype was recorded many times. This rearrangement joins TRBV7-3 to TRBJ1-1, with D possibly being TRBD1 (5 bases). The CDR3 totals 17 residues. With 2 bases removed from V and 0 bases from J, the gap between germline ends came to 16 bases. Looked up from germline, CDR1 is SGHTA and CDR2 is FQGTGA. This chain's CDR3 is CASSLAPPGAVNTEAFF. CDR3 bases: TGTGCCAGCAGCTTAGCCCCCCCTGGGGCAGTGAACACTGAAGCTTTCTTT.

This clonotype was counted ten times or more. J is TRBJ1-1 and V is TRBV12-3 or TRBV12-4; 12 bases align to TRBD1. The V gene end was trimmed by 5 bases and the J gene end by 4 bases; junction bases not matched to a gene: 5. This CDR3 spans 15 amino acids. CDR3 loop: CASSAGTGGSTEAFF. The CDR3 DNA follows: TGTGCCAGCAGTGCCGGGACAGGGGGCAGCACTGAAGCTTTCTTT.

This clonotype was picked up many times. V gene TRBV6-2 or TRBV6-3 combines with J gene TRBJ2-1; D is possibly TRBD1 (5 bases). Germline lookup yields CDR1 MNHEY and CDR2 SVGEGT. This CDR3 spans 15 amino acids. V dropped 2 bases and J dropped 7 bases, with 15 bases sitting between them. In nucleotides, the CDR3 is TGTGCCAGCAGTTACCCAGGGTCTGGGATGAATGAGCAGTTCTTC. Translation: CASSYPGSGMNEQFF.